Listed below are T cell receptor beta chains from one sample, sequenced in a study of blood T cell repertoires in COVID-19. Generated by immunoSEQ multiplex PCR, the TCRdb table keeps only in-frame clones and is missing some. Of some 190,000 clones listed, 80% to 90% are singletons. The material sequenced was PBMCs or T cells enriched from blood (not recorded which). These receptors all come from a woman between 40 and 55 years old with acute COVID-19. Both conserved end residues are part of each CDR3. The order of the fields is D gene, J gene, V gene, clone size, CDR3 protein, CDR3 DNA. D genes are given only for firm matches. Clone size, where shown, is once, few, many, or a class for clones that have expanded.

D: TRBD1
J: TRBJ2-2
V: TRBV10-2
size: .
CDR3: CASEGGPGELFF
DNA: TGCGCCAGCGAAGGGGGCCCCGGGGAGCTGTTTTTT

D: .
J: TRBJ2-3
V: TRBV9
size: .
CDR3: CASSSGPLRGDTQYF
DNA: TGTGCCAGCAGCTCAGGCCCCCTCCGGGGGGATACGCAGTATTTT

D: TRBD2
J: TRBJ2-7
V: TRBV29-1
size: .
CDR3: CSVCVGLAGSYEQYF
DNA: TGCAGCGTTTGTGTGGGACTAGCGGGATCCTACGAGCAGTACTTC

D: TRBD1
J: TRBJ2-1
V: TRBV2
size: .
CDR3: CASSEARQGSGYNEQFF
DNA: TGTGCCAGCAGTGAAGCCCGACAGGGGTCGGGCTACAATGAGCAGTTCTTC

D: .
J: TRBJ1-5
V: TRBV6-5
size: many
CDR3: CASSMSTEPNQPQHF
DNA: TGTGCCAGCAGCATGTCGACAGAGCCAAATCAGCCCCAGCATTTT

D: .
J: TRBJ1-5
V: TRBV2
size: .
CDR3: CASSGQTDNQPQHF
DNA: TGTGCCAGCAGTGGACAGACCGACAATCAGCCCCAGCATTTT

D: TRBD1
J: TRBJ1-3
V: TRBV2
size: .
CDR3: CASVTGGIGGPGGNTIYF
DNA: TGTGCCAGCGTAACAGGGGGGATTGGTGGCCCTGGAGGAAACACCATATATTTT

D: TRBD1
J: TRBJ1-1
V: TRBV4-1
size: .
CDR3: CASSQSRDRRMNTEAFF
DNA: TGCGCCAGCAGCCAATCCCGGGACAGAAGGATGAACACTGAAGCTTTCTTT

D: .
J: TRBJ1-6
V: TRBV27
size: few
CDR3: CASSLWGRSPLHF
DNA: TGTGCCAGCAGTTTATGGGGGCGTTCACCCCTCCACTTT

D: .
J: TRBJ2-5
V: TRBV27
size: .
CDR3: CASSLWGEETQYF
DNA: TGTGCCAGCAGTTTATGGGGGGAAGAGACCCAGTACTTC

D: .
J: TRBJ2-7
V: TRBV28
size: few
CDR3: CASSPRIHEQYF
DNA: TGTGCCAGCAGCCCGAGGATCCACGAGCAGTACTTC

D: .
J: TRBJ1-2
V: TRBV4-1
size: few
CDR3: CASSQDRAPTGYTF
DNA: TGCGCCAGCAGCCAAGACAGGGCCCCTACTGGCTACACCTTC

D: TRBD1
J: TRBJ1-2
V: TRBV2
size: .
CDR3: CASSVGGGYTF
DNA: TGTGCCAGCAGTGTAGGGGGCGGCTACACCTTC

D: .
J: TRBJ1-4
V: TRBV18
size: .
CDR3: CASSDRDTEKLFF
DNA: TGTGCCAGCTCGGATCGGGACACTGAAAAACTGTTTTTT

D: .
J: TRBJ2-6
V: TRBV4-3
size: .
CDR3: CASSQDRRPLSGANVLTF
DNA: TGCGCCAGCAGCCAAGATCGGAGGCCCCTCTCTGGGGCCAACGTCCTGACTTTC

D: TRBD1
J: TRBJ1-5
V: TRBV5-1
size: .
CDR3: CASSLQGASNQPQHF
DNA: TGCGCCAGCAGCCTACAGGGGGCTAGCAATCAGCCCCAGCATTTT

D: .
J: TRBJ2-7
V: TRBV27
size: .
CDR3: CASSLGISYEQYF
DNA: TGTGCCAGCAGTTTAGGCATATCCTACGAGCAGTACTTC

D: .
J: TRBJ1-2
V: TRBV5-1
size: .
CDR3: CASRVGIYSRLPTDNYGYTF
DNA: TGCGCCAGCAGAGTGGGTATTTACAGTCGGCTTCCAACCGACAACTATGGCTACACCTTC

D: TRBD2
J: TRBJ2-5
V: TRBV3-1/TRBV3-2
size: .
CDR3: CASSETSGGAETQYF
DNA: TGTGCCAGCAGCGAGACTAGCGGGGGGGCAGAGACCCAGTACTTC

D: .
J: TRBJ1-1
V: TRBV30
size: .
CDR3: CAWRSATNTEAFF
DNA: TGTGCCTGGAGGTCCGCTACGAACACTGAAGCTTTCTTT

D: TRBD2
J: TRBJ2-2
V: TRBV10-3
size: .
CDR3: CAISEASGTGELFF
DNA: TGTGCCATCAGTGAGGCTAGCGGCACCGGGGAGCTGTTTTTT

D: .
J: TRBJ1-4
V: TRBV28
size: once
CDR3: CASSLPGTATNEKLFF
DNA: TGTGCCAGCAGTTTGCCAGGGACTGCAACTAATGAAAAACTGTTTTTT

D: TRBD1
J: TRBJ1-2
V: TRBV28
size: .
CDR3: CASVDRAANYGYTF
DNA: TGTGCCAGCGTTGACAGGGCCGCTAACTATGGCTACACCTTC

D: .
J: TRBJ2-7
V: TRBV7-2
size: .
CDR3: CASSPRGGGDYEQYF
DNA: TGTGCCAGCAGTCCGAGGGGAGGGGGAGACTACGAGCAGTACTTC

D: .
J: TRBJ2-7
V: TRBV2
size: once
CDR3: CASTEGARRYEQYF
DNA: TGTGCCAGCACGGAGGGGGCCCGCCGCTACGAGCAGTACTTC

D: TRBD2
J: TRBJ2-2
V: TRBV7-2
size: .
CDR3: CASSVTSGANTGELFF
DNA: TGTGCCAGCAGCGTGACTAGCGGGGCAAACACCGGGGAGCTGTTTTTT

D: .
J: TRBJ1-1
V: TRBV9
size: .
CDR3: CASSVNPQGNTEAFF
DNA: TGTGCCAGCAGCGTAAACCCACAGGGTAACACTGAAGCTTTCTTT

D: .
J: TRBJ1-5
V: TRBV7-9
size: .
CDR3: CASSSQGYSNQPQHF
DNA: TGTGCCAGCAGCTCACAGGGATATAGCAATCAGCCCCAGCATTTT